One sample yielded the 6 T cell receptor beta chains listed below, sequenced in a study of cytomegalovirus exposure and HLA in healthy donors. Some clones are missing from TCRdb's copy, which holds only in-frame ones; the method was immunoSEQ multiplex PCR. This repertoire shows hundreds of thousands of clones, about 90% found once; its top ten account for 3.1%. The sequencing sample was made of PBMCs. The receptor set was obtained from a young woman in good health and CMV-seronegative.

The chain employs TRBV7-9 and TRBJ2-3; no definite D call. The CDR3 loop spans 15 amino acids. V gave up 4 bases and J gave up 6 bases, with 17 bases separating them. The germline V gene has CDR1 SEHNR and CDR2 FQNEAQ (reference sequence). CDR3 protein: CASSSLSFSQDTQYF. CDR3 in DNA: TGTGCCAGCAGCTCTCTGTCTTTCTCACAGGATACGCAGTATTTT. The full variable domain, rest sourced from reference TRBV7-9 and TRBJ2-3, is DTGVSQNPRHKITKRGQNVTFRCDPISEHNRLYWYRQTLGQGPEFLTYFQNEAQLEKSRLLSDRFSAERPKGSFSTLEIQRTEQGDSAMYLCASSSLSFSQDTQYFGPGTRLTVL.

The chain recombines TRBV6-1 with TRBJ2-1; no clear D gene. Trimming stripped 7 bases from V and 0 bases from J, with 10 bases between. Germline CDR1 is MNHNS and CDR2 is SASEGT. The CDR3 covers 14 residues. DNA of the CDR3: TGTGCCAGCAATCACTTGAGCTCCTACAATGAGCAGTTCTTC. Encoded protein: CASNHLSSYNEQFF.

The chain is built from TRBV29-1 and TRBJ2-1; D possibly corresponds to TRBD1 (6 bases). Trimming removed 5 bases at V and 6 bases at J, with 8 bases between. The CDR3 runs to 11 residues. In germline, CDR1 is SQVTM, CDR2 ANQGSEA. The chain's CDR3 is CSVSRGNEQFF. CDR3 sequence (DNA): TGCAGCGTTTCCAGGGGCAATGAGCAGTTCTTC.

J is TRBJ2-4 and V is TRBV29-1; the match to TRBD2 covers 8 bases. Germline assignment: CDR1 SQVTM and CDR2 ANQGSEA. This CDR3 comprises 13 residues. The V segment lost 6 bases and the J segment 3 bases; nucleotides outside the gene matches: 4. The CDR3 bases are TGCAGCGTAGTAGCGGGGAACAAAAACATTCAGTACTTC. Protein sequence: CSVVAGNKNIQYF.

The rearrangement links TRBV28 to TRBJ1-4, with no clear D. This CDR3 has 15 amino acids. Germline V gene data show CDR1 as MDHEN and CDR2 as SYDVKM. Trimming cost V 5 bases and J 0 bases, with 10 bases left between them. CDR3 loop: CASSPDRATNEKLFF. CDR3 in DNA: TGTGCCAGCAGTCCTGACCGTGCAACTAATGAAAAACTGTTTTTT.

The V and J genes are TRBV30 and TRBJ2-3, with D unresolved. The CDR3 is 11 amino acids. The germline gives CDR1 GTSNPN, CDR2 SVGIG (reference sequence). V dropped 2 bases and J dropped 4 bases, with 4 bases sitting between them. The CDR3 region is CAWSTSDTQYF. CDR3 coding DNA: TGTGCCTGGAGTACTTCAGATACGCAGTATTTT.